This T cell receptor (beta chain) was sequenced during a study of T cell therapy after organ transplantation. Time point described: 20-29 weeks after completion of therapy. With respect to this clone: Its antigen remains unidentified.

Data came from immunoSEQ multiplex PCR; TCRdb stores just in-frame clones and leaves some out. The sample contains thousands of clones, 74% of which appear only once. V gave up 5 bases and J gave up 3 bases, with 11 bases separating them. CDR3 length equals 14 residues. CDR1 is SEHNR, CDR2 FQNEAQ, per germline (reference sequence). Sequenced material: CD8+ T cells from blood, taken after autologous CMV-specific T cell therapy. V and J are TRBV7-9 and TRBJ2-1; possibly TRBD2 for D (5 bases). The sequence came from a human patient who had received a solid organ transplant and had CMV disease. Part of the T cells may come from the graft donor. In DNA form, the CDR3 reads TGTGCCAGCAGCGATCTAGGAGGCTACAATGAGCAGTTCTTC. As protein: CASSDLGGYNEQFF.